This TCR beta chain comes out of a study of blood T cell repertoires in COVID-19. In the study overall: Collection of acute and convalescent COVID-19 samples took place in the United States, Italy and Spain.

A few counts support this clone. Between the trimmed V and J ends, which lost 4 bases and 0 bases, there was a span of 10 bases. There are 15 residues in the CDR3. From germline, CDR1 is SGHTA and CDR2 FQGNSA. The table came from immunoSEQ multiplex PCR; TCRdb's copy has only in-frame clones and leaves some out. The sample yields 150,000 to 200,000 clones, roughly 85% seen once. The sample consisted of peripheral blood. The TCR originated in a man aged 50 to 60 with active or convalescent COVID-19. V usage is TRBV7-2 and J usage is TRBJ1-5; possibly TRBD1 for D (5 bases). The CDR3 coding sequence is TGTGCCAGCAGCTCGTGGGGGGTTAGCAATCAGCCCCAGCATTTT. Amino acids: CASSSWGVSNQPQHF.